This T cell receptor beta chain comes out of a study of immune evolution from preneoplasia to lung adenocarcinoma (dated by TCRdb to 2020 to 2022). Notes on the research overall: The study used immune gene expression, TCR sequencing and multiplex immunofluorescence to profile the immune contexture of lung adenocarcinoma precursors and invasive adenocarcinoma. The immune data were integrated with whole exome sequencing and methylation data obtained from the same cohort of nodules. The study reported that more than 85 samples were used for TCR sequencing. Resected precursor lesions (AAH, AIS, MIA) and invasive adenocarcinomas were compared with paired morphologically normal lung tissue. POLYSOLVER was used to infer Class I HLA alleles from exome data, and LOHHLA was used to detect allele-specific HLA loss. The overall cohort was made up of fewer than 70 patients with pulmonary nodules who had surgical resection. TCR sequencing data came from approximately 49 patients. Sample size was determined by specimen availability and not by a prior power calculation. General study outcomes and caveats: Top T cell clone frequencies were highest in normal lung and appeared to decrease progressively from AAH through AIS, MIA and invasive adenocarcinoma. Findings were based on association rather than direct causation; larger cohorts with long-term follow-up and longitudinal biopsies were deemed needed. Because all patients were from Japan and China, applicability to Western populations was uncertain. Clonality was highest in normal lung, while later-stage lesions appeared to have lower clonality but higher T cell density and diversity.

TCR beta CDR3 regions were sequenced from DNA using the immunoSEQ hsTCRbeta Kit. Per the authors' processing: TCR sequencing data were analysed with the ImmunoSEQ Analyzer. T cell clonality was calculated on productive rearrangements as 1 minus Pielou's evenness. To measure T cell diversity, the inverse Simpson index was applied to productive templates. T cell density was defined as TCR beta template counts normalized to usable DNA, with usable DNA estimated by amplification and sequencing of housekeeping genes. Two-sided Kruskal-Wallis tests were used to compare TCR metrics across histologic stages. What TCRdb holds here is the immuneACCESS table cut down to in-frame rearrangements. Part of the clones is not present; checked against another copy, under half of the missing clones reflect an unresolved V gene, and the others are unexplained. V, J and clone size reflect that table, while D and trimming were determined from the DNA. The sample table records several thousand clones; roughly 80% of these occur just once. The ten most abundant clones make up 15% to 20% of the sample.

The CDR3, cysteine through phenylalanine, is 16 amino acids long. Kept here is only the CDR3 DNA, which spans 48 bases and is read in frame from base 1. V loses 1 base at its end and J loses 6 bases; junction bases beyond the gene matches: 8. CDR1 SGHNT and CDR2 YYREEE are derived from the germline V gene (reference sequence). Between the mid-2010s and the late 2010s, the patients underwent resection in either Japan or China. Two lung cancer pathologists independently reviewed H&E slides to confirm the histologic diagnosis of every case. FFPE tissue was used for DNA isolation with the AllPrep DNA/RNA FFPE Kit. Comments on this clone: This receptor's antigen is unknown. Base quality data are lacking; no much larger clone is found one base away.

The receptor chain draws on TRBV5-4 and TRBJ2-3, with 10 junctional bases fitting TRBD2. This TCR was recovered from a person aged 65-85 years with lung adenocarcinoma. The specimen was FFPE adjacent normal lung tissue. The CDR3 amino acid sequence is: CASSLQAGGRRDTQYF. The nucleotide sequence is TGTGCCAGCAGCTTGCAAGCGGGGGGGAGGAGGGATACGCAGTATTTT.